One sample yielded the 28 T cell receptor beta chains listed below, sequenced in a study of blood T cell repertoires in COVID-19. The table came from immunoSEQ multiplex PCR; TCRdb's copy has only in-frame clones and leaves some out. Here the sample spans fewer than 700,000 clones, 85% to 90% being singletons. The specimen sequenced was peripheral blood. These TCRs come from a woman in her forties or fifties with COVID-19, enrolled during active disease.

The chain recombines TRBV28 with TRBJ1-1; 7 bases match TRBD1. There are 13 residues in the CDR3. Germline V lookup: CDR1 MDHEN, CDR2 SYDVKM. Trimming removed 2 bases from V and 6 bases from J; junction bases left unmatched: 3. CDR3: CASSLGQGAEAFF. The CDR3, as DNA: TGTGCCAGCAGTTTAGGTCAGGGGGCTGAAGCTTTCTTT.

The chain links TRBV4-1 to TRBJ2-3; 8 bases fit TRBD1. CDR1 is MGHRA and CDR2 is YSYEKL in the germline V gene. The CDR3 contains 15 residues. V lost 3 bases and J lost 1; bases outside the gene matches: 3. DNA for the CDR3: TGCGCCAGCAGCCACCCGACAGGGGGCACAGATACGCAGTATTTT. This translates into CASSHPTGGTDTQYF.

The CDR3 is CASSFRRDGQETQYF. In nucleotides, the CDR3 is TGTGCCAGCAGCTTTAGGCGGGACGGCCAAGAGACCCAGTACTTC. The chain has TRBV5-4 and TRBJ2-5, with D perhaps matching TRBD2 (6 bases). Trimming cost V 2 bases and J 1 base, with 12 bases left between them. CDR3 length equals 15 residues. CDR1 and CDR2 from the germline V gene are SGHNT and YYREEE (reference sequence).

This clone was seen a handful of times. The chain recombines TRBV6-6 with TRBJ2-1, with 8 bases identical to TRBD2. After removal of 7 bases from V and 9 bases from J, the junction contained 5 bases not matched to a gene. The germline CDR1 and CDR2 sequences are MNHNY and SVGAGI (reference sequence). This CDR3 contains 12 residues. The CDR3 region is CASTRAGAEQFF. The CDR3 DNA is TGTGCCAGCACTAGAGCGGGGGCTGAGCAGTTCTTC.

The chain couples TRBV6-2 or TRBV6-3 to TRBJ1-1, with unresolved D. The CDR3 extends over 15 amino acids. Trimming cost V 2 bases and J 3 bases, with 13 bases left between them. Germline V lookup: CDR1 MNHEY, CDR2 SVGEGT. In DNA form, the CDR3 reads TGTGCCAGCAGTTACACGGGAGGGAGGGACACTGAAGCTTTCTTT. It is translated as CASSYTGGRDTEAFF.

The J gene is TRBJ1-1, the V gene TRBV6-5; 10 bases are shared with TRBD1. This CDR3 comprises 14 residues. CDR1 MNHEY and CDR2 SVGAGI come from the germline V gene. The ends lost 6 bases at V and 7 bases at J; junction bases unmatched: 8. CDR3 region: CASRKTGTGVEAFF. The CDR3 DNA reads TGTGCCAGCAGGAAAACCGGGACAGGGGTTGAAGCTTTCTTT.

The genes are TRBV5-1 and TRBJ1-1; 8 nucleotides match TRBD1. CDR3 length: 13 residues. Germline V gives CDR1 SGHRS, CDR2 YFSETQ. The junction had 11 bases not matched to a gene; V was cut back by 8 bases and J by 8 bases. In DNA, the CDR3 is TGCGCCAGTATGACAGGGGATGATGTCGAAGCTTTCTTT. This gives the protein CASMTGDDVEAFF.

This chain connects TRBV18 to TRBJ1-4, with a weak D call TRBD1 (6 bases). The CDR3 spans 13 residues. Germline CDR1 is KGHSH and CDR2 is LQKENI. V dropped 6 bases and J dropped 4 bases, with 9 bases sitting between them. Here the CDR3 reads CASSLGGNEKLFF. Here the CDR3 DNA reads TGTGCCAGCTCGCTAGGGGGTAATGAAAAACTGTTTTTT.

The chain carries TRBV27 and TRBJ2-3; TRBD2 agrees at 11 bases. Unmatched junction bases numbered 12, after V lost 3 bases and J lost 1 base. Germline CDR1 is MNHEY and CDR2 is SMNVEV (reference sequence). The CDR3 totals 19 residues. The CDR3 protein is CASSFDPLLTSGGTDTQYF. The CDR3 DNA sequence: TGTGCCAGCAGTTTTGATCCCTTGTTGACTAGCGGGGGCACAGATACGCAGTATTTT.

CDR3 bases: TGCAGCAACCGCCAGAGAAACACCATATATTTT. It codes for CSNRQRNTIYF. The rearrangement links TRBV20-1 to TRBJ1-3, with D hard to call. Germline CDR1 and CDR2: DFQATT and SNEGSKA (reference sequence). This CDR3 region has 11 residues.

This sequence joins TRBV19 and TRBJ1-2, with D maybe TRBD1 (5 bases). Germline values: CDR1 LNHDA, CDR2 SQIVND (reference sequence). V lost 0 bases and J 8 bases, leaving 25 bases between the germline ends. The CDR3 runs to 18 residues. In DNA form, the CDR3 reads TGTGCCAGTAGTATAGATGGGCGGCAGGGAGGGAGTCTCGGCGGCTACACCTTC. This translates into CASSIDGRQGGSLGGYTF.

This chain connects TRBV10-3 to TRBJ1-2; 7 bases are a match to TRBD1. The CDR3 covers 14 residues. The germline V gene has CDR1 ENHRY and CDR2 SYGVKD. The J segment lost 5 bases and the V segment lost 4 bases, leaving 7 bases of the junction unmatched. The CDR3 coding sequence is TGTGCCATCAGTGGTTTAACAGGGGATTATGGCTACACCTTC. Its protein is CAISGLTGDYGYTF.

The rearrangement joins TRBV27 to TRBJ1-5, with 10 bases that match TRBD1. Germline CDR1 MNHEY, CDR2 SMNVEV (reference sequence). CDR3 length: 16 amino acids. V was pared by 2 bases and J by 7 bases, with 8 bases of the junction left unmatched. The DNA of the CDR3 is TGTGCCAGCAGTTTAACCGGGACAGGGGTCGGACAGCCCCAGCATTTT. Its protein product is CASSLTGTGVGQPQHF.

The CDR3 loop is CATRQGAYEQYF. CDR3 in DNA: TGTGCCACCAGACAGGGGGCCTACGAGCAGTACTTC. V usage is TRBV6-5 and J usage is TRBJ2-7, with 9 nucleotides matching TRBD1. CDR1 and CDR2 from the germline V gene are MNHEY and SVGAGI. The CDR3 is 12 residues long. V shed 10 bases and J 2 bases; nucleotides not matched to a gene: 3.

V and J are TRBV12-3 or TRBV12-4 and TRBJ1-2; unclear D gene. V was clipped by 2 bases and J by 8 bases, with 12 bases between them. This CDR3 has 13 residues. The DNA for the CDR3 is TGTGCCAGCAGTTTAATGGAGGGCGGAGGCTACACCTTC. This translates into CASSLMEGGGYTF.

The chain joins TRBV6-6 to TRBJ2-1, with 11 bases lining up with TRBD2. After removal of 6 bases from V and 8 bases from J, the junction contained 12 bases not matched to a gene. There are 16 residues in the CDR3. From germline, CDR1 is MNHNY and CDR2 SVGAGI (reference sequence). CDR3 sequence: CASRAIRSGGAYEQFF. The CDR3 DNA is TGTGCCAGCAGGGCCATACGTAGCGGGGGGGCTTATGAGCAGTTCTTC.

The rearrangement links TRBV5-1 to TRBJ1-2; 7 nucleotides align to TRBD1. The junction had 2 bases not matched to a gene; V was cut back by 3 bases and J by 3 bases. Germline assignment: CDR1 SGHRS and CDR2 YFSETQ. The CDR3 runs to 13 residues. The CDR3 nucleotides read TGCGCCAGCAGCTCCGGGACAGACTATGGCTACACCTTC. It yields the protein CASSSGTDYGYTF.

The CDR3 region has the DNA TGTGCCAGTAGGAGGGTTCGGGACACTGAAGCTTTCTTT. Amino acid sequence: CASRRVRDTEAFF. The chain links TRBV18 to TRBJ1-1; no clear D gene. With 9 bases removed from V and 3 bases from J, the gap between germline ends came to 14 bases. Germline V CDR1 and CDR2: KGHSH, LQKENI. This CDR3 has 13 amino acids.

V is TRBV7-8 and J is TRBJ2-7; 10 bases line up with TRBD2. The CDR3 has 16 residues. Germline V lookup: CDR1 SGHVS, CDR2 FQNEAQ. The trim removed 2 bases at V and 2 bases at J, leaving 6 bases unmatched. The CDR3 spells CASSLQTSGRTYEQYF. The CDR3 coding sequence is TGTGCCAGCAGCTTACAGACTAGCGGGCGCACCTACGAGCAGTACTTC. Using reference TRBV7-8 and TRBJ2-7 for the parts outside the CDR3, the full variable domain is GAGVSQSPRYKVAKRGQDVALRCDPISGHVSLFWYQQALGQGPEFLTYFQNEAQLDKSGLPSDRFFAERPEGSVSTLKIQRTQQEDSAVYLCASSLQTSGRTYEQYFGPGTRLTVT.

The chain employs TRBV5-4 and TRBJ2-3; TRBD2 matches 10 bases. The V and J ends lost 2 bases and 4 bases, in that order; junction bases with no gene match: 7. Germline V gene data show CDR1 as SGHNT and CDR2 as YYREEE (reference sequence). The CDR3 length is 16 residues. This chain's CDR3 is CASSLRVAGGADTQYF. The DNA of the CDR3 is TGTGCCAGCAGCTTAAGGGTAGCGGGGGGCGCAGATACGCAGTATTTT.

J is TRBJ1-1 and V is TRBV7-6; D might be TRBD1 (5 bases). The CDR3 runs 16 residues. Germline-derived CDR1 and CDR2 are SGHVS and FNYEAQ. V dropped 6 bases and J dropped 0 bases, with 17 bases sitting between them. The CDR3, as DNA: TGTGCCAGCAGAAAGACAGTTTGGGACTTGAACACTGAAGCTTTCTTT. It specifies CASRKTVWDLNTEAFF.

The chain has TRBV12-3 or TRBV12-4 and TRBJ2-1, with D unresolved. The CDR3 has 11 residues. Trimming stripped 5 bases from V and 11 bases from J, with 10 bases between. The DNA for the CDR3 is TGTGCCAGCAGTCCCCAGATTAAGCAGTTCTTC. This gives the protein CASSPQIKQFF.

V gene TRBV28 combines with J gene TRBJ1-6; no firm D call. The CDR3 is 12 residues long. CDR1 MDHEN and CDR2 SYDVKM come from the germline V gene. V was trimmed by 8 bases and J by 8 bases, leaving 10 bases between them. The CDR3 protein is CASRVQDSPLHF. CDR3 nucleotides: TGTGCCAGCCGGGTCCAAGATTCACCCCTCCACTTT.

The CDR3 DNA reads TGTGCCAGCAGTTCTGTCCCCAATGAGCAGTTCTTC. Its translation is CASSSVPNEQFF. The chain has TRBV6-2 or TRBV6-3 and TRBJ2-1, with D uncertain. Per the germline V gene, CDR1 is MNHEY and CDR2 is SVGEGT. There are 12 residues in the CDR3. Trimming pared 4 bases from V and 6 bases from J, leaving 7 bases between.

This clone came up a few times. This rearrangement joins TRBV19 to TRBJ2-1; D is uncertain. The germline CDR1 and CDR2 sequences are LNHDA and SQIVND (reference sequence). The CDR3 runs to 13 residues. Trimming pared 6 bases from V and 0 bases from J, leaving 6 bases between. DNA for the CDR3: TGTGCCAGTAGCCAGGACTCCTACAATGAGCAGTTCTTC. It yields the protein CASSQDSYNEQFF.

The chain links TRBV4-2 to TRBJ2-1; 9 bases match TRBD2. With V trimmed by 0 bases and J by 4 bases, 4 bases remained unmatched. Germline-derived CDR1 and CDR2 are LGHNA and YNFKEQ. CDR3 size: 16 residues. The CDR3 loop reads CASSQEPSGGYNEQFF. CDR3 nucleotide sequence: TGTGCCAGCAGCCAAGAACCGAGCGGGGGGTACAATGAGCAGTTCTTC.

The chain couples TRBV4-1 to TRBJ2-7, with a weak D call TRBD1 (5 bases). Germline CDR1 MGHRA, CDR2 YSYEKL. V was clipped by 1 base and J by 4 bases, with 8 bases between them. The CDR3 contains 13 residues. The CDR3 is CASSQGGFYEQYF. The CDR3 DNA reads TGCGCCAGCAGCCAAGGGGGCTTTTACGAGCAGTACTTC.

The chain combines TRBV2 with TRBJ1-2, with D possibly matching TRBD1 (6 bases). V dropped 6 bases and J dropped 7 bases, with 12 bases sitting between them. The CDR3 extends over 12 amino acids. The germline V gene has CDR1 SNHLY and CDR2 FYNNEI. The CDR3 here is CASREIGGGYTF. In nucleotides, the CDR3 is TGTGCCAGCAGGGAAATAGGGGGTGGCTACACCTTC.